This TCR beta chain is drawn from a study of blood T cell repertoires in COVID-19. Germline CDR1 and CDR2: MNHEY and SVGAGI. V was cut by 0 bases and J by 0 bases, with 6 bases left in between. The CDR3 length is 15 residues. Original handling: For nucleated cells, counts were estimated from reference gene primer amplification. Here immunoSEQ multiplex PCR was the method, and the copy in TCRdb shows in-frame clones only, minus some. D and trimming were read from the DNA, whereas the V and J calls and clone size are those reported in that table. The profile covers some 70,000 clones, with over 75% appearing a single time and approximately 7% taken by the ten largest.

Sequenced: peripheral blood. This TCR derives from a man aged 40-49 years with COVID-19, enrolled during active disease. This chain links TRBV6-5 with TRBJ2-1; D is ambiguous. The CDR3 reads CASSYSPSSYNEQFF. The CDR3, as DNA: TGTGCCAGCAGTTACTCGCCGAGCTCCTACAATGAGCAGTTCTTC.